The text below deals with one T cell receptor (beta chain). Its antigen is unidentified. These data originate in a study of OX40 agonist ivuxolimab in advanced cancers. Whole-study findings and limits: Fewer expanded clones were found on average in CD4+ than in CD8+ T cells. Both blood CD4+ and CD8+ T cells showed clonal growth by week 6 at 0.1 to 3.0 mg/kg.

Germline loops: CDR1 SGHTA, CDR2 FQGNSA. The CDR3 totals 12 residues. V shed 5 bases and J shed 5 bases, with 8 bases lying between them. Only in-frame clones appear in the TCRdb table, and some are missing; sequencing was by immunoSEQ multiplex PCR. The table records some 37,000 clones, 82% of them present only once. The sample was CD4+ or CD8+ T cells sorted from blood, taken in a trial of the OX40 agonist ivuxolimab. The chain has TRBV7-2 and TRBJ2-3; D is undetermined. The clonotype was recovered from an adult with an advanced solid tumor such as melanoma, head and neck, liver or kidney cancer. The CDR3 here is CASSALGDTQYF. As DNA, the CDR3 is TGTGCCAGCAGCGCCCTAGGAGATACGCAGTATTTT.